This T cell receptor (beta chain) was found in a study of STAT5B mutations in CD4+ large granular lymphocyte leukemia. Study conclusions and caveats: Approximately 25% of private leukemic clonotypes occurred rarely in other patients' non-leukemic repertoires. Compared with healthy controls (2/35), patient top clones favored TRBV06 (8/27).

CDR1 and CDR2 from the germline V gene are MNHNY and SVGAGI (reference sequence). This CDR3 comprises 14 residues. With V trimmed by 5 bases and J by 5 bases, 8 bases remained unmatched. Authors' methods: The detection floor for productive clonotype frequency was 2.59 x 10-5. The method was immunoSEQ multiplex PCR; TCRdb's version includes in-frame clones alone and lacks a portion of them. Clonal size and the V and J genes are those of that table, whereas D and trimming came from the DNA. In the table there are more than 25,000 clones, roughly 80% of which are singletons. This clone came up a few times. Its matching antigen is unknown.

The sample comprised CD4+ T cells from blood buffy coats. The chain couples TRBV6-6 to TRBJ1-1; 7 bases map to TRBD1. The clonotype was recovered from a human donor in good health. The CDR3 spells CASSPGTVSTEAFF. As DNA, the CDR3 is TGTGCCAGCAGTCCTGGGACAGTATCTACTGAAGCTTTCTTT.